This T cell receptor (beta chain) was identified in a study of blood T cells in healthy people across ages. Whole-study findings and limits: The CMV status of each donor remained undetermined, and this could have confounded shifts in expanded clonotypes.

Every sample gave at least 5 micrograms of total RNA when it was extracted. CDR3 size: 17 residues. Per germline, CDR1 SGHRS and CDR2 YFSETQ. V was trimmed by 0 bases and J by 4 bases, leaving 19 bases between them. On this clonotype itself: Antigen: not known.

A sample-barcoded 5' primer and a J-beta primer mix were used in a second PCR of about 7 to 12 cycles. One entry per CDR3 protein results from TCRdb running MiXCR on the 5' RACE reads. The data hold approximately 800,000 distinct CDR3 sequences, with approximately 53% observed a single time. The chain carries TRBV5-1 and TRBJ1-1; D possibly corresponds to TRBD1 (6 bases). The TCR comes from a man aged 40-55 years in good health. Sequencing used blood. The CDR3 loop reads CASSLAGVRGVSTEAFF. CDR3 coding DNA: TGCGCCAGCAGCTTGGCCGGGGTGAGGGGGGTAAGCACTGAAGCTTTCTTT.